Described below is a single T cell receptor beta chain sequence and its context. The antigen it recognizes is unknown. No quality values exist for individual bases; no much larger clone is one base distant. Measured from the cysteine to the phenylalanine, the CDR3 is 12 residues long. Only CDR3 DNA remains: 36 bases, in frame from the first base. Trimming removed 0 bases from V and 5 bases from J; the gene matches leave 0 bases unexplained. The germline V gene (reference sequence) yields DFQATT for CDR1 and SNEGSKA for CDR2. The data are from a study of T cells in Graves' hyperthyroidism and ophthalmopathy (dated by TCRdb to the late 2010s). With regard to the full study: TCR V-J signatures able to tell the groups apart were searched for in a discovery cohort of about a hundred patients, of whom around 42 had Graves' ophthalmopathy and roughly 57 had stable Graves' hyperthyroidism. An independent validation cohort of 18 to 20 hyperthyroidism patients and 17 patients who later progressed to ophthalmopathy tested prospective prediction of ophthalmopathy. The 95 to 100 discovery patients were randomly divided into training and test sets at a 7:3 ratio. After sampling, hyperthyroidism patients received methimazole starting at 30 mg daily, and ophthalmopathy patients received high-dose intravenous methylprednisolone. According to the paper, TCR Vbeta CDR3 sequencing was carried out on about 140 peripheral blood samples, which came from around 43 ophthalmopathy, some 73 hyperthyroidism and roughly 17 progressor patients. In more than 5 Graves' hyperthyroidism patients, the study also compared T-cell repertoires from thyroid tissue with T-cell repertoires from blood.

The TCR beta CDR3 regions were amplified from the RNA transcripts. The first round of RT-PCR for the TCR CDR3 was performed with the HTBI primer set and the Qiagen OneStep RT-PCR kit. Libraries were constructed in a second round of multiplex PCR, after which size selection and purification were carried out. Sequencing of the libraries was done on an Illumina HiSeq2000 using paired-end 100 bp reads. The original methods were these. SOAPnuke was used to process the raw data, removing reads that contained adapters or uncalled bases, had a mean Phred below 15, or lacked an exact match to the constant primer or identifier. COPE v1.2.5 was used to merge high-quality paired reads, and clonotypes were defined as unique nucleotide sequences. MiTCR v1.1 was used to align the clonotypes against IMGT TRBV, TRBD and TRBJ reference segments. Only V-J combinations with frequency above 0.0001, covering roughly 99% of repertoires, were analysed. A TCS score was defined as the ratio of F50 (clonal expansion) to E x V (chaos), with BLOSUM62-based TCRdist applied between CDR3 peptides within each V-J. Welch's t-statistics and random forest reduced several hundred V-J features to 13, which were used in a naive Bayes classifier (R e1071). Thyroid-blood repertoire similarity was quantified with the Morisita-Horn index. In-frame beta chains were kept once TCRdb had trimmed the public reads at Q25 with fastp and called clones with MiXCR. CDR3 protein sequences are deduplicated, and each keeps its most common genes and DNA. The V and J calls were determined by TCRdb, not by the authors. Recorded for this sample are about 700,000 distinct CDR3 sequences; just under 45% of them occurred a single time. About 7% of the sample is held by the ten biggest clonotypes.

Broad study findings and their caveats: During validation, the model predicted progression to ophthalmopathy a median of approximately six months ahead of onset, with roughly 65% sensitivity and almost 75% specificity. A 13 V-J signature model separated ophthalmopathy from stable hyperthyroidism, with 87.88% sensitivity and 81.08% specificity in cross-validation and 80%/75% in testing. Sample size was not statistically predetermined, and investigators were not blinded to group allocation. Most expanded thyroid clonotypes (frequency above 0.001) were also detected in blood, a finding suggesting that blood repertoires may reflect thyroid immune responses.

The study excluded patients with uncontrolled infections, other autoimmune diseases, pregnancy or lactation. Clinical symptoms, serum thyroxine and TRAb, thyroid ultrasound, and orbital computed tomography formed the basis for the diagnoses. Total RNA was extracted with Trizol reagent, and quality was checked on an Agilent 2100 Bioanalyzer. The sequenced sample was peripheral blood or thyroid tissue (not recorded which). The receptor chain draws on TRBV20-1 and TRBJ1-2; 7 central nucleotides agree with TRBD1. The source of this sequence is an adult man with Graves' disease, either hyperthyroidism or ophthalmopathy (not recorded which). The DNA sequence is given as TGCAGTGCTAGAGAGACAGGGTATGGCTACACCTTC. The encoded protein is CSARETGYGYTF.